This T cell receptor (beta chain) was identified in a study of shared clonotypes between healthy human individuals. Only in-frame clones appear in the TCRdb table, and some are missing; sequencing was by immunoSEQ multiplex PCR. The repertoire consists of about 600,000 clones, with about 97% occurring once and the leading ten covering about 0.057%. V lost 5 bases to trimming and J lost 6 bases, with 17 bases between them. CDR1 and CDR2 (germline): LNHDA, SQIVND (reference sequence). CDR3 length: 15 residues. V gene TRBV19 combines with J gene TRBJ1-5; TRBD1 might be the D (5 bases). The TCR originated in a young woman in good health. The specimen was naive CD4+ T cells sorted from blood. Subset given: CD45RA+ positively selected. CDR3 protein: CASSPWDVGSQPQHF. The DNA of the CDR3 is TGTGCCAGTAGTCCTTGGGACGTCGGCAGTCAGCCCCAGCATTTT.